This T cell receptor beta chain was recovered during a study of beta chain features in type 1 diabetes. The sample holds a few counts of this clone. Every bit of the isolated RNA underwent reverse transcription, so sequencing read expressed TCRB transcripts. Clones were sequenced by immunoSEQ multiplex PCR, and TCRdb holds only the in-frame ones, with some missing. The sample consists of 120,000 to 150,000 clones, roughly 10% of them appearing once. This sequence originates from a man younger than 30 in good health. Sequenced material: naive CD4+ T cells from blood.

The CDR3, as DNA: TGTGCCAGCAGCTTGGGCCAAGGGAGAACTAATGAAAAACTGTTTTTT. It codes for CASSLGQGRTNEKLFF. V and J are TRBV5-8 and TRBJ1-4; no clear D gene. CDR3 length: 16 residues. Germline values: CDR1 SGHTS, CDR2 YDEGEE. The V gene lost 0 bases and the J gene lost 1 base, with 10 bases spanning the gap.